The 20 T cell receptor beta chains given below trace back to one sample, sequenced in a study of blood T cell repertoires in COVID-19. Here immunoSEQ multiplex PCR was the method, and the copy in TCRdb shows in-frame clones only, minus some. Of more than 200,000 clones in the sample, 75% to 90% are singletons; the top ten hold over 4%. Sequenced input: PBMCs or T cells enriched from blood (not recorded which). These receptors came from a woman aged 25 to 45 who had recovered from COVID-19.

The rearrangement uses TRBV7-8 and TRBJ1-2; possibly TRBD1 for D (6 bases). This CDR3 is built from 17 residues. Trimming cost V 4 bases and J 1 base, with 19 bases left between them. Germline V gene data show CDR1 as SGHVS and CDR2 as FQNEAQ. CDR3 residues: CASSSGGARLLNYGYTF. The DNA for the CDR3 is TGTGCCAGCAGCTCTGGGGGGGCGAGGTTGCTTAACTATGGCTACACCTTC.

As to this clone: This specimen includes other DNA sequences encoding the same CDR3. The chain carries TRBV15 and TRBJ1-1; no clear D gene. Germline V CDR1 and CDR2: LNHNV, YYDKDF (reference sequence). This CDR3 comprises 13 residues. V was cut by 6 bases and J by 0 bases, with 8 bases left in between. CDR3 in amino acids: CATSSSLNTEAFF. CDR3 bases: TGTGCCACCAGTAGCTCTTTGAACACTGAAGCTTTCTTT.

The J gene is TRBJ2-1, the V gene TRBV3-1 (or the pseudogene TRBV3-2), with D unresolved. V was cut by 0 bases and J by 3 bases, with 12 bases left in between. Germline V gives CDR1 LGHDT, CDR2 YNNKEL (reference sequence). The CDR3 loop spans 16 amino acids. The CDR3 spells CASSQEWAANYNEQFF. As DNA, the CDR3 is TGTGCCAGCAGCCAAGAATGGGCAGCAAACTACAATGAGCAGTTCTTC.

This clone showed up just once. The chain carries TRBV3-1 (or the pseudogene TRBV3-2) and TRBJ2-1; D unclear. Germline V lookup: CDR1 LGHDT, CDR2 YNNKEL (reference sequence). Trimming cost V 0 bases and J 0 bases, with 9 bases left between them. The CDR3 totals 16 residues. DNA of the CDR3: TGTGCCAGCAGCCAAGAAGCGTCGCGCTCCTACAATGAGCAGTTCTTC. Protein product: CASSQEASRSYNEQFF.

CDR3 nucleotides: TGTGCCACCAGTGACCCCGGACAGGGTAATGGCTACACCTTC. Protein product: CATSDPGQGNGYTF. The chain recombines TRBV24-1 with TRBJ1-2, with 8 bases matching TRBD1. The CDR3 covers 14 residues. Germline V gene data show CDR1 as KGHDR and CDR2 as SFDVKD. The junction had 6 bases not matched to a gene; V was cut back by 4 bases and J by 6 bases.

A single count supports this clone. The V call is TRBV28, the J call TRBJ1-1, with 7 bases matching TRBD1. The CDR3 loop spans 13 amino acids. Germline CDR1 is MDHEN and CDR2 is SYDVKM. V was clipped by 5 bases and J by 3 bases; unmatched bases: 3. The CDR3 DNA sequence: TGTGCCAGCAGTAGCGGACAGGACACTGAAGCTTTCTTT. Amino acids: CASSSGQDTEAFF.

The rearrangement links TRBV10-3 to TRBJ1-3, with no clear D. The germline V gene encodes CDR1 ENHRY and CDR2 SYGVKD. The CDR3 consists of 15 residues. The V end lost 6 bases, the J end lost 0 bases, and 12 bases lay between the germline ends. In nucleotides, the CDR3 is TGTGCCATCAGCCCGGGGAGGTACTCTGGAAACACCATATATTTT. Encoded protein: CAISPGRYSGNTIYF.

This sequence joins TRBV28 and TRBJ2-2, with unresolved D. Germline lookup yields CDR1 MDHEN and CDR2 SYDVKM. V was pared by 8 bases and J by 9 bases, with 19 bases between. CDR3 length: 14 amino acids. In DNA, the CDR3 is TGTGCCAGCTCCCAAGCAGGCCGCCTAAGGGAGCTGTTTTTT. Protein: CASSQAGRLRELFF.

The CDR3 DNA is TGCAGCGTTGAACCCCCTACAGGTTTCGACAATGAGCAGTTCTTC. It encodes CSVEPPTGFDNEQFF. The gene calls are TRBV29-1 and TRBJ2-1; a possible D gene is TRBD1 (5 bases). V lost 2 bases and J 5 bases, leaving 16 bases between the germline ends. Germline CDR1 and CDR2: SQVTM and ANQGSEA. CDR3 length: 15 residues.

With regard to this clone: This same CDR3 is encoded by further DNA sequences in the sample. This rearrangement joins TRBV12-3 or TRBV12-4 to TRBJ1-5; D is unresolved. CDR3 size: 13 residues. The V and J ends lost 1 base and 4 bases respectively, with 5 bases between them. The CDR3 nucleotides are TGTGCCAGCAGTTTAGGTGAGAATCAGCCCCAGCATTTT. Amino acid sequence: CASSLGENQPQHF.

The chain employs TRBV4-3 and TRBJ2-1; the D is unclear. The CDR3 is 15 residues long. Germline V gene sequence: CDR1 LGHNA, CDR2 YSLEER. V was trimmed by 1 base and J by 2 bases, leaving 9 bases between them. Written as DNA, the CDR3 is TGCGCCAGCAGCCAAGTCAGGTTAGCCTACAATGAGCAGTTCTTC. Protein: CASSQVRLAYNEQFF.

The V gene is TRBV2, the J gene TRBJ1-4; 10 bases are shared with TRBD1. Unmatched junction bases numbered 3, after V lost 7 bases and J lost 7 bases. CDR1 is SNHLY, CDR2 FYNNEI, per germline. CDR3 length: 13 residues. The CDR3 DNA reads TGTGCCAGCACGAGGACAGGGGGTGAAAAACTGTTTTTT. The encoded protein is CASTRTGGEKLFF.

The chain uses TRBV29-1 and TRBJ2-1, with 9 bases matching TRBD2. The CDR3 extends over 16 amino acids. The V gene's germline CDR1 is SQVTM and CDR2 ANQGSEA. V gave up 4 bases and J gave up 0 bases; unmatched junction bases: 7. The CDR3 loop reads CSVGRSGGRSYNEQFF. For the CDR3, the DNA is TGCAGCGTTGGACGTAGCGGGGGACGCTCCTACAATGAGCAGTTCTTC.

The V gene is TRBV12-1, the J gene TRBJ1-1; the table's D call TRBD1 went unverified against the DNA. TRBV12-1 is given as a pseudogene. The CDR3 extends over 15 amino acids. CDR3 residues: CASSSPTGLNTEAFF. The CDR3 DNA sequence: TGTGCCAGCAGCTCCCCGACAGGGTTGAACACTGAAGCTTTCTTT.

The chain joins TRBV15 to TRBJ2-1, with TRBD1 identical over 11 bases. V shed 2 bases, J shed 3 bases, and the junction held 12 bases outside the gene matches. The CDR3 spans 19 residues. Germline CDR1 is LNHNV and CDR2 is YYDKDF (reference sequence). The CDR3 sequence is CATSRPGIGDRGFYNEQFF. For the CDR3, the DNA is TGTGCCACCAGCAGACCCGGGATTGGGGACAGGGGGTTCTACAATGAGCAGTTCTTC.

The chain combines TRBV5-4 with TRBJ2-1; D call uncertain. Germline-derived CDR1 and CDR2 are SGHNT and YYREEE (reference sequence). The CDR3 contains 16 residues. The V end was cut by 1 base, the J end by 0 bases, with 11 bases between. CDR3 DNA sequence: TGTGCCAGCAGCTTGTATAAGCAATCCTCCTACAATGAGCAGTTCTTC. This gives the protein CASSLYKQSSYNEQFF.

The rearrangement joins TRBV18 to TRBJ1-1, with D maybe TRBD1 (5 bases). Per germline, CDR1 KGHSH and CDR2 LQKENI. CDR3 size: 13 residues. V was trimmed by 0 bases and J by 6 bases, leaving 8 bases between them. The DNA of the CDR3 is TGTGCCAGCTCACCACCAGGGGTCGCTGAAGCTTTCTTT. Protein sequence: CASSPPGVAEAFF.

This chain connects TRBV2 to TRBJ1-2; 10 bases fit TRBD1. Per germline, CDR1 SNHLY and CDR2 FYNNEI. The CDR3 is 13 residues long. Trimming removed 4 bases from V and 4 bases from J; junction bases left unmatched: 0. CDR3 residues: CASSGDRGYGYTF. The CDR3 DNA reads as TGTGCCAGCAGTGGGGACAGGGGCTATGGCTACACCTTC. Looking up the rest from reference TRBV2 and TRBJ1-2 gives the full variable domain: EPEVTQTPSHQVTQMGQEVILRCVPISNHLYFYWYRQILGQKVEFLVSFYNNEISEKSEIFDDQFSVERPDGSNFTLKIRSTKLEDSAMYFCASSGDRGYGYTFGSGTRLTVV.

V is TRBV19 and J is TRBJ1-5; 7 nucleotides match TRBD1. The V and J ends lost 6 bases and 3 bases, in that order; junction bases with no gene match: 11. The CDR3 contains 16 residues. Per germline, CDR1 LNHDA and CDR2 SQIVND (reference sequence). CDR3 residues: CASSEPLTGLNQPQHF. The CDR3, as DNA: TGTGCCAGTAGCGAGCCGTTGACAGGGCTCAATCAGCCCCAGCATTTT.

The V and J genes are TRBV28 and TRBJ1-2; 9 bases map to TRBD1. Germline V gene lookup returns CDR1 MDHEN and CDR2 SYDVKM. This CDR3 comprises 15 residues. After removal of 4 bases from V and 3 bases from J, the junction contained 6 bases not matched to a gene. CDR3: CASSSLGQGDYGYTF. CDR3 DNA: TGTGCCAGCAGTTCCCTGGGACAGGGCGACTATGGCTACACCTTC.